The rows below give T cell receptor beta chains drawn from one sample of a study of blood T cell repertoires in COVID-19. The assay was immunoSEQ multiplex PCR, and TCRdb's table has in-frame clones only and misses some. This table has approximately 280,000 clones, 70% to 90% appearing once. Specimen: peripheral blood. The receptors were gathered from a man aged 50 to 59 with active or convalescent COVID-19. Each CDR3 is given with its conserved first and last residue.

>TRBJ1-6|TRBV7-3
CASSLFPDNSPLHF
>TRBJ2-1|TRBV11-3
CASSSGQVNNEQFF
>TRBJ1-3|TRBV19
CASSIPARATSGNTIYF
>TRBJ2-5|TRBV3-1/TRBV3-2
CASSQDLDRVGETQYF
>TRBJ1-2|TRBV2
CASRVTEGGYTF
>TRBJ2-1|TRBV9
CASSVGGSGRPYEQFF
>TRBJ1-1|TRBV6-6
CASLESGANTEAFF
>TRBJ1-5|TRBV20-1
CSASSSTALAGMPQHF
>TRBJ1-2|TRBV28
CASSPPGGSAGYTF
>TRBJ1-3|TRBV27
CASSQEGVSGNTIYF
>TRBJ2-7|TRBV5-1
CASRVRPDTLTYEQYF
>TRBJ1-6|TRBV30
CAWLRGNSPLHF
>TRBJ1-2|TRBV19
CASTPGVGYGYTF
>TRBJ2-2|TRBV3-1/TRBV3-2
CASSSWTGRITGELFF
>TRBJ2-7|TRBV7-9
CASSGTYEQYF
>TRBJ2-2|TRBV12-3/TRBV12-4
CASLGLAGELFF
>TRBJ2-3|TRBV25-1
CATASGSSTDTQYF
>TRBJ2-1|TRBV11-3
CASSLAPGTEQFF